A single T cell receptor beta chain is shown here with its context. What it binds is unknown. The data stem from a study of cytotoxic CD8 clonotypes in ibrutinib-treated CLL. Study context: Overall, about 25 responses were partial and 2 complete; following median 68 months, roughly 14 patients stayed remitted and around twelve progressed. Study findings and constraints: Patients showed higher baseline clonality than age-matched healthy donors, and it tracked circulating CD8+ T-cell counts. Contraction or stability on treatment was seen for public clonotypes, which were uncommon.

The CDR3 extends over 14 amino acids. The germline V gene encodes CDR1 MRHNA and CDR2 SNTAGT. Trimming stripped 5 bases from V and 0 bases from J, with 7 bases between. TCRdb's copy holds only in-frame clones and misses some; the assay was immunoSEQ multiplex PCR. The sample contains approximately 350,000 clones, about 64% of which appear only once. The receptor comes from a human donor with chronic lymphocytic leukemia. Sequencing used PBMCs, obtained after 36 months of ibrutinib treatment. This chain joins TRBV6-4 and TRBJ2-2; D is unclear. CDR3: CASSTETNTGELFF. CDR3 DNA sequence: TGTGCCAGCAGTACAGAGACGAACACCGGGGAGCTGTTTTTT.